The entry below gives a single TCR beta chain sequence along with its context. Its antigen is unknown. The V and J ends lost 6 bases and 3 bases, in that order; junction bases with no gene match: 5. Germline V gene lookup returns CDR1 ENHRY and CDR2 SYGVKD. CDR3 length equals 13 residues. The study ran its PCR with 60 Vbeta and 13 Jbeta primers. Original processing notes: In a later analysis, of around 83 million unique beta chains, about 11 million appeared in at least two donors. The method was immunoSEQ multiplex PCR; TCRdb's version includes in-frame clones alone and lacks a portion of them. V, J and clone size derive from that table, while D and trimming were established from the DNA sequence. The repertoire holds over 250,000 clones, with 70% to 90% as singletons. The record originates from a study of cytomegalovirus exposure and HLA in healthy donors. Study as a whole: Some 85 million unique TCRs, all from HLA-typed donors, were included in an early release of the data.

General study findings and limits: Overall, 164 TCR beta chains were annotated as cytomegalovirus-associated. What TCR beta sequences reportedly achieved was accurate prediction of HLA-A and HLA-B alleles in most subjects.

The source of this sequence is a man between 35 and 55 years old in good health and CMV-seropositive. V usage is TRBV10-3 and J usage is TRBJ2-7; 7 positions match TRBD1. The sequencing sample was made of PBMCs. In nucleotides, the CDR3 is TGTGCCATCAGCCTGGACAGGCACTACGAGCAGTACTTC. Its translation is CAISLDRHYEQYF.